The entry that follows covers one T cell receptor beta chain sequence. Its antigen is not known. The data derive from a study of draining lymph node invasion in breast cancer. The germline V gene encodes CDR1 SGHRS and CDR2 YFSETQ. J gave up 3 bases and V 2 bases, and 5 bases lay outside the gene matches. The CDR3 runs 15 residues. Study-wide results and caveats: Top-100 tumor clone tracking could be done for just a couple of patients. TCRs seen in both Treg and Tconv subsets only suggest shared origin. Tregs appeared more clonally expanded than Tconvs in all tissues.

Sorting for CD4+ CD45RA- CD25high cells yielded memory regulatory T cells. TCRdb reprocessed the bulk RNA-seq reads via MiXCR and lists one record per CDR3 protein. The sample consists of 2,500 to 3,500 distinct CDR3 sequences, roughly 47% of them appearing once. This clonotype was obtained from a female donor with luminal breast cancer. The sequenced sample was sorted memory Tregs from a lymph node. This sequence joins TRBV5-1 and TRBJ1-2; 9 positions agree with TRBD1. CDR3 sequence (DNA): TGCGCCAGCAGCTTTACAGGGGGCTTTGACTATGGCTACACCTTC. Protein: CASSFTGGFDYGYTF.